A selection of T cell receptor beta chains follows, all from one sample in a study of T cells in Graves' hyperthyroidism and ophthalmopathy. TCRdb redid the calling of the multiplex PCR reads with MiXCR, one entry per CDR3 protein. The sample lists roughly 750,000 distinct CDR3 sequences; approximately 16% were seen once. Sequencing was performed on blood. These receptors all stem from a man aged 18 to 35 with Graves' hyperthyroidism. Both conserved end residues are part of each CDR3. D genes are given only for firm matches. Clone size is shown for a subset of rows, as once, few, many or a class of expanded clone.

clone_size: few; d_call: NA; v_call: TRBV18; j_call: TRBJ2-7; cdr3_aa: CASSPEGRPNEQYF; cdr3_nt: TGTGCCAGCTCACCAGAGGGCAGGCCCAACGAGCAGTACTTC
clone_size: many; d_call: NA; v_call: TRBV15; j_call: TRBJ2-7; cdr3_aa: CATSRGYEQYF; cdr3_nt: TGTGCCACCAGCAGAGGTTACGAGCAGTACTTC
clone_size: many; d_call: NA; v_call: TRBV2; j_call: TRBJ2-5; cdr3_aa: CASSEYGEETQYF; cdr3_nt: TGTGCCAGCAGTGAATATGGGGAAGAGACCCAGTACTTC
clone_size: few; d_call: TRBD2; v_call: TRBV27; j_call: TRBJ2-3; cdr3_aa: CASSSVGLAGERDTQYF; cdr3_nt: TGTGCCAGCAGTTCCGTGGGACTAGCGGGAGAGCGAGATACGCAGTATTTT
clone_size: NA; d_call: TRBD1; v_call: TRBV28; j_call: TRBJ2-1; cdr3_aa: CASSAPTGGIYNEQFF; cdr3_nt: TGTGCCAGCAGCGCTCCTACAGGGGGAATCTACAATGAGCAGTTCTTC
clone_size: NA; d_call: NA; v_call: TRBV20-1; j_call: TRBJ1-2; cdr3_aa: CSARAQPLVVDGYTF; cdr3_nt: TGCAGTGCTAGAGCGCAGCCGTTGGTTGTGGATGGCTACACCTTC
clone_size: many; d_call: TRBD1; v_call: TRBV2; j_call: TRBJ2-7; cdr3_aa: CASRGQGDSYEQYF; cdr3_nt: TGTGCCAGCCGTGGACAGGGGGACTCCTACGAGCAGTACTTC
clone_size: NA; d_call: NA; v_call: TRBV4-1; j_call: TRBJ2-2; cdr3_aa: CASSHLRAAGGTGELFF; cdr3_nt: TGCGCCAGCAGCCATCTGCGGGCTGCGGGTGGGACCGGGGAGCTGTTTTTT
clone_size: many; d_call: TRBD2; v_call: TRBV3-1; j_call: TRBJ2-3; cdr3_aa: CASTSGRTDTQYF; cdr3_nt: TGTGCCAGCACTAGCGGGAGAACAGATACGCAGTATTTT
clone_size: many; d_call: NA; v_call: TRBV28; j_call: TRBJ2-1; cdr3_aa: CASSMDSYNEQFF; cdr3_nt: TGTGCCAGCAGCATGGACTCCTACAATGAGCAGTTCTTC
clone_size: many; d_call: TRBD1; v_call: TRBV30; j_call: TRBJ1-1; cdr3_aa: CAWSGQGTEAFF; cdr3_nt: TGTGCCTGGAGTGGACAGGGCACTGAAGCTTTCTTT
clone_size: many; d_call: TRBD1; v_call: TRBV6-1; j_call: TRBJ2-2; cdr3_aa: CASSDPVWGQINTGELFF; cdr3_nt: TGTGCCAGCAGTGACCCCGTTTGGGGACAGATCAACACCGGGGAGCTGTTTTTT
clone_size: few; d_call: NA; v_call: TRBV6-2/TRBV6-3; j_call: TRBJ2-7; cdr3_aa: CASRTVPRGEQYF; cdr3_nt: TGTGCCAGCAGGACAGTCCCCCGGGGCGAGCAGTACTTC